This entry describes one T cell receptor (beta chain). This receptor's antigen is unknown. Nothing much larger sits one base from this clone, and base qualities are not available. The data derive from a study of shared clonotypes between healthy human individuals (dated by TCRdb to about 2020). Turning to the overall study: The cohort included a few men and a couple of women between 18 and 49 years of age. For each donor, three plates each were used for CD4 naive and CD4 memory, two plates were used for CD8 naive, and one plate was used for CD8 memory. Blood TCR repertoires of a handful of healthy adults were deeply sequenced to estimate repertoire size and the extent of clonotype sharing between individuals. To increase sequencing depth and limit assay-specific biases, different laboratories used diverse techniques to prepare libraries and sequence TCR repertoires. Between about 0.8 and 9 billion PBMCs per donor were obtained by leukapheresis.

V gives up 1 base and J gives up 7 bases, and the segment between their germline ends measures 10 bases. The germline V gene (reference sequence) supplies CDR1 PRHDT and CDR2 FYEKMQ. From its cysteine to its phenylalanine, the CDR3 spans 14 amino acids. Left in the record is the CDR3 DNA by itself, 42 bases read in frame from the first base. CD8 naive samples consisted of CD45RO-negative cells that were positively selected for CCR7, yielding a CD45RA+CCR7+ population without TemRA cells. Donors were healthy HIV-negative adults with no recently reported acute infections or vaccinations. All donors were Caucasian adults living in Nashville, Tennessee, USA. Blood was obtained by leukapheresis, after which PBMCs were separated by Ficoll-Histopaque density gradient centrifugation and cryopreserved in liquid nitrogen vapor phase. Analytical flow cytometry was used to check the purity and quantity of each magnetically sorted T cell population. Each sorted fraction had its genomic DNA isolated and then quantified by UV absorbance on a Nanodrop 2000c.

Overall results and qualifications from the work: Compared with non-shared clonotypes, clonotypes shared by all four sorted-subset donors had higher generation probabilities. Pairwise subsampling led to the expectation that sequencing depth would affect the degree of clonotype sharing among donors. Sharing across several donors was observed for around 5% of naive CD4, about 3.2% of naive CD8, 2.3% of memory CD4, and around 0.44% of memory CD8 clonotypes. Naive subsets generally had larger estimated clonotype richness than memory subsets did. Even with the large sequencing depth, rarefaction of the sorted-subset datasets indicated that sequencing was incomplete. The small number of donors limited the genetic and exposure-history diversity represented. Only blood was sampled, and tissue TCR repertoires likely differ from those in blood.

Using the deep immunoSEQ assay, TCR CDR3 regions were amplified from genomic DNA by multiplex PCR. For each cell subset, the extracted genomic DNA was distributed evenly across all wells of several immunoSEQ 96-well plates, and each plate served as one replicate. For sorted subsets, approximately 200 ng of genomic DNA, equivalent to around 29,000 T cell genomes, went into each replicate PCR. The purified libraries were quantified using a Qubit 3.0 fluorometer, sized with a Bioanalyzer 2100, and then quantified again using the KAPA Library Quantification kit. Every immunoSEQ 96-well plate was sequenced on a separate single-read 150-cycle Illumina NextSeq 550 flow cell. Per the source publication's procedure: The immunoSEQ output contained only junctional sequences without quality scores, so filtering could not match that applied to full-length reads. To assign V/J genes and CDR3, sequences were annotated against IMGT germline references using PyIR, a Python wrapper for IgBLAST v1.9. Any read was removed if the V/J assignment was weak (E-value above 1e-6), the CDR3 was missing, or the read contained stop codons, out-of-frame junctions, or ambiguous translated residues. V3J clonotypes were defined as sequences sharing an identical inferred V gene, J gene, and CDR3 amino acid sequence. Percentage overlap between repertoires was computed as shared unique clonotypes divided by the size of the smaller repertoire. Three approaches were used to assess repertoire richness: RTK rarefaction, the Chao1 estimator, and Recon v2.1 estimates of unobserved clonotypes. Generation probabilities were computed with OLGA for all TCRbeta clonotypes obtained by the gDNA method from a handful of donors. The immuneACCESS repertoire file appears here via TCRdb, limited to in-frame rearrangements. These files lack a portion of the clones; in checked studies, under half of the deficit traces to unresolved V genes, and the cause of the others is not known. V and J calls and clone size are copied from that table; D and trimming were computed from the DNA. Within this sample are under 2,000,000 clones, with about 95% of them counted one time only. The ten top clones hold less than 1.5% of the sample.

Recombination linked TRBV13 to TRBJ1-4; matching of 5 bases hints at TRBD1 as the D gene. What was sequenced was naive CD8+ T cells sorted from blood. What the cell subset or site label conveys for this sample: CD45RA+CCR7+. This TCR came from a man younger than 35 in good health. CDR3 protein: CASSLEGTGEKLFF. In nucleotides, the sequence is TGTGCCAGCAGCTTAGAAGGGACGGGTGAAAAACTGTTTTTT.